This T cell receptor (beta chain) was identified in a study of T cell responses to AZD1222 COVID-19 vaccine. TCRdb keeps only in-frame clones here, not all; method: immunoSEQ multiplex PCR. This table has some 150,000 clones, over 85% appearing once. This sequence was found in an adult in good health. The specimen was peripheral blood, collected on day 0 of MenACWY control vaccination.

The CDR3 nucleotides read TGTGCCAGCAGCTTGGATTTTAGGGGACAGGGCGGGAATCAAGAGACCCAGTACTTC. Translation: CASSLDFRGQGGNQETQYF. V gene TRBV5-5 combines with J gene TRBJ2-5; 9 bases match TRBD1. Germline lookup yields CDR1 SGHKS and CDR2 YYEKEE (reference sequence). This CDR3 has 19 residues. V lost 0 bases, J lost 2 bases, and 14 bases stayed unmatched. Together with reference TRBV5-5 and TRBJ2-5, the CDR3 gives the full variable domain: DAGVTQSPTHLIKTRGQQVTLRCSPISGHKSVSWYQQVLGQGPQFIFQYYEKEERGRGNFPDRFSARQFPNYSSELNVNALLLGDSALYLCASSLDFRGQGGNQETQYFGPGTRLLVL.